This TCR beta chain was captured by sequencing in a study of blood T cells in healthy people across ages. The authors drew around 11 milliliters of peripheral blood from each donor. Isolated per sample were at least 6 million PBMCs. A word on this clonotype: Its matching antigen is unknown.

Study-wide results and caveats: Donors of long life had a larger count of naive CD4+ cells and greater diversity than aged donors.

Looked up from germline, CDR1 is SQVTM and CDR2 is ANQGSEA. The CDR3 extends over 14 amino acids. With 6 bases clipped from V and 7 bases from J, the junction kept 12 bases outside the gene matches. Together with a sample-barcoded 5' primer, a J-beta primer mix was included in a second PCR lasting roughly 6 to 12 cycles. One entry per CDR3 protein results from TCRdb running MiXCR on the 5' RACE reads. This table holds 1 million to 1.2 million distinct CDR3 sequences, less than 45% found once. Sequencing was performed on blood. V and J are TRBV29-1 and TRBJ1-2; 9 bases are shared with TRBD1. The origin of this receptor is a man aged 18 to 29 in good health. The CDR3 nucleotides read TGCAGCGTCGAGGGGGGACAGGGCGAGACTGGCTACACCTTC. It yields the protein CSVEGGQGETGYTF.